The 15 T cell receptor beta chains below come from one sample, sequenced in a study of T cell clones after liver transplantation. Produced via immunoSEQ multiplex PCR; TCRdb's table is partial and in-frame only. Among just over 60,000 clones listed, 70% to 80% were seen once. The specimen was CD4+ T cells from blood, collected before liver transplant. The receptors shown here come from a human donor who received a liver transplant.

This rearrangement joins TRBV4-2 to TRBJ2-3; possibly TRBD2 for D (5 bases). The CDR3 totals 14 residues. V lost 1 base to trimming and J lost 4 bases, with 9 bases between them. Germline V gives CDR1 LGHNA, CDR2 YNFKEQ. The CDR3 nucleotides are TGTGCCAGCAGCCAAGGGACTTCGGCAGATACGCAGTATTTT. Translating gives CASSQGTSADTQYF.

This clone was observed a single time. The chain joins TRBV10-3 to TRBJ1-5, with 9 positions matching TRBD1. V was clipped by 6 bases and J by 6 bases; unmatched bases: 6. Germline CDR1 and CDR2: ENHRY and SYGVKD. CDR3 length equals 14 residues. Written as DNA, the CDR3 is TGTGCCATCAGCTGGGACAGGGAACGTCAGCCCCAGCATTTT. Translating it yields CAISWDRERQPQHF.

The count of this clone is one. The rearrangement links TRBV11-2 to TRBJ2-5; 9 bases line up with TRBD2. There are 18 residues in the CDR3. V was clipped by 4 bases and J by 5 bases; unmatched bases: 17. Looked up from germline, CDR1 is SGHAT and CDR2 is FQNNGV. CDR3 DNA: TGTGCCAGCAGCTCGAAAGGGCGGGGGGGTACAGGGAGGGAGACCCAGTACTTC. Translating gives CASSSKGRGGTGRETQYF.

The V and J genes are TRBV2 and TRBJ1-6; 8 bases line up with TRBD1. CDR3 length equals 17 residues. CDR1 is SNHLY and CDR2 is FYNNEI in the germline V gene. The trim removed 1 base at V and 4 bases at J, leaving 6 bases unmatched. In nucleotides, the CDR3 is TGTGCCAGCAGTGAAGAACAGGGGGGGATATATAATTCACCCCTCCACTTT. Translation: CASSEEQGGIYNSPLHF. The whole variable domain, filled in from reference TRBV2 and TRBJ1-6, reads EPEVTQTPSHQVTQMGQEVILRCVPISNHLYFYWYRQILGQKVEFLVSFYNNEISEKSEIFDDQFSVERPDGSNFTLKIRSTKLEDSAMYFCASSEEQGGIYNSPLHFGNGTRLTVT.

The chain recombines TRBV7-9 with TRBJ1-1; 7 nucleotides match TRBD1. CDR3 length: 15 residues. V was clipped by 5 bases and J by 8 bases; unmatched bases: 14. Germline V gene lookup returns CDR1 SEHNR and CDR2 FQNEAQ (reference sequence). For the CDR3, the DNA is TGTGCCAGCAGCCCCGACGGAAGGACAGGAGGGGAAGCTTTCTTT. Amino acids: CASSPDGRTGGEAFF. The full variable domain, completed using reference TRBV7-9 and TRBJ1-1, is DTGVSQNPRHKITKRGQNVTFRCDPISEHNRLYWYRQTLGQGPEFLTYFQNEAQLEKSRLLSDRFSAERPKGSFSTLEIQRTEQGDSAMYLCASSPDGRTGGEAFFGQGTRLTVV.

The V gene is TRBV2, the J gene TRBJ2-1; TRBD2 matches at 7 bases. Looked up from germline, CDR1 is SNHLY and CDR2 is FYNNEI. The CDR3 is 17 residues long. Losses at the gene ends were 6 bases for V and 4 bases for J; bases not matched to a gene: 15. The DNA of the CDR3 is TGTGCCAGCAGGCTACACACTAGCGACACCATTTACAATGAGCAGTTCTTC. Translating gives CASRLHTSDTIYNEQFF.

V gene TRBV7-3 combines with J gene TRBJ2-5, with D perhaps TRBD1 (6 bases). Trimming removed 5 bases at V and 7 bases at J, with 14 bases between. The length of the CDR3 is 13 residues. Germline CDR1 SGHTA, CDR2 FQGTGA. CDR3 amino acids: CASSPQEGGTQYF. CDR3 sequence (DNA): TGTGCCAGCAGCCCACAGGAAGGGGGGACCCAGTACTTC.

The V and J genes are TRBV28 and TRBJ1-2; TRBD1 matches 8 bases. V trimming: 6 bases; J trimming: 8 bases; junction bases outside the gene matches: 11. Germline CDR1 MDHEN, CDR2 SYDVKM. The CDR3 length is 14 residues. CDR3 nucleotides: TGTGCCAGCAGGACCCGACAGGGGAGTTGGGGCTACACCTTC. Translating gives CASRTRQGSWGYTF.

This chain links TRBV5-1 with TRBJ1-1; 7 nucleotides agree with TRBD1. Germline loops: CDR1 SGHRS, CDR2 YFSETQ. CDR3 length: 15 residues. V lost 4 bases to trimming and J lost 0 bases; unmatched junction nucleotides: 6. The CDR3 DNA reads as TGCGCCAGCAGCCCGGGGACAGTTTTGAACACTGAAGCTTTCTTT. Its translation: CASSPGTVLNTEAFF.

The chain employs TRBV18 and TRBJ1-6; 10 positions agree with TRBD1. The J segment lost 10 bases and the V segment lost 6 bases, leaving 6 bases of the junction unmatched. There are 14 residues in the CDR3. Germline loops: CDR1 KGHSH, CDR2 LQKENI. DNA for the CDR3: TGTGCCAGCTCGCCGGGACAGGGGAGCTCACCCCTCCACTTT. Its translation is CASSPGQGSSPLHF.

This chain connects TRBV6-4 to TRBJ2-3, with D possibly matching TRBD2 (5 bases). Trimming left V 4 bases short and J 5 bases short, with 10 bases between. CDR3 length: 13 residues. Germline V lookup: CDR1 MRHNA, CDR2 SNTAGT. CDR3 protein: CASSASQLDTQYF. Here the CDR3 DNA reads TGTGCCAGCAGTGCTAGCCAGCTAGATACGCAGTATTTT.

V is TRBV6-5 and J is TRBJ1-2, with TRBD1 identical over 7 bases. V dropped 4 bases and J dropped 2; count of bases not matched to a gene: 4. This CDR3 region has 14 residues. CDR1 and CDR2 from the germline V gene are MNHEY and SVGAGI. The CDR3 region is CASSSGRGNYGYTF. As DNA, the CDR3 is TGTGCCAGCAGTTCAGGCAGGGGGAACTATGGCTACACCTTC.

J is TRBJ1-2 and V is TRBV30; D gene unclear. V dropped 0 bases and J dropped 2 bases, with 7 bases sitting between them. Germline values: CDR1 GTSNPN, CDR2 SVGIG (reference sequence). The CDR3 contains 13 residues. This chain's CDR3 is CAWSVQTNYGYTF. CDR3 in DNA: TGTGCCTGGAGTGTACAGACGAACTATGGCTACACCTTC.

The chain uses TRBV29-1 and TRBJ1-2; D gene uncertain. CDR3 size: 11 residues. With 7 bases removed from V and 10 bases from J, the gap between germline ends came to 16 bases. Germline values: CDR1 SQVTM, CDR2 ANQGSEA. The CDR3 loop is CSGLTGIHYTF. CDR3 nucleotides: TGCAGCGGCCTGACGGGGATCCACTACACCTTC.

The chain has TRBV2 and TRBJ2-2, with no clear D. There are 13 residues in the CDR3. Trimming pared 6 bases from V and 5 bases from J, leaving 10 bases between. Germline CDR1 reads SNHLY; CDR2 reads FYNNEI. CDR3 DNA sequence: TGTGCCAGCAGCAAAACAGAAACCGGGGAGCTGTTTTTT. It is translated as CASSKTETGELFF.